The clone carrying this T cell receptor (beta chain) was observed at least ten times. The antigen remains undetermined. Each CDR3 protein is one row after TCRdb ran MiXCR on the 5' RACE reads. The table records about 360,000 distinct CDR3 sequences, roughly 20% of them present only once. These data belong to a study of CD8 T cells in ankylosing spondylitis. The study, taken as a whole, reports: Reportedly, matched ankylosing spondylitis synovial fluid was significantly enriched for disease-linked clones.

The material sequenced was blood, either unsorted or a sorted T cell fraction (not recorded which). This receptor was identified in a male donor with ankylosing spondylitis or in good health (not recorded which).

The CDR3 here is CASSSGAGGDTQYF. As DNA, the CDR3 is TGTGCCAGCAGTTCTGGGGCAGGGGGGGATACGCAGTATTTT. This chain connects TRBV12-3 or TRBV12-4 to TRBJ2-3; possible D gene TRBD1, 7 bases. The V and J ends lost 4 bases and 6 bases respectively, with 14 bases between them. The length of the CDR3 is 14 residues.